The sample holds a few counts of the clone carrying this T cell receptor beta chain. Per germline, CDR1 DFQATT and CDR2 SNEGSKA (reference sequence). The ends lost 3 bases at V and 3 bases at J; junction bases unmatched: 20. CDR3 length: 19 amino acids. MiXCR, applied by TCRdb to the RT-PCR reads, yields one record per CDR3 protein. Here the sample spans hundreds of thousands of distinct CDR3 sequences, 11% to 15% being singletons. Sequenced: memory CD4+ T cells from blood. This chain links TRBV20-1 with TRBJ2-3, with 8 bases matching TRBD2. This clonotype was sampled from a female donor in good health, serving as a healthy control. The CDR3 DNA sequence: TGCAGTGCTAGCGGTGGACGCCCTGGGGGACTAGGTTTTACAGATACGCAGTATTTT. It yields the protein CSASGGRPGGLGFTDTQYF.